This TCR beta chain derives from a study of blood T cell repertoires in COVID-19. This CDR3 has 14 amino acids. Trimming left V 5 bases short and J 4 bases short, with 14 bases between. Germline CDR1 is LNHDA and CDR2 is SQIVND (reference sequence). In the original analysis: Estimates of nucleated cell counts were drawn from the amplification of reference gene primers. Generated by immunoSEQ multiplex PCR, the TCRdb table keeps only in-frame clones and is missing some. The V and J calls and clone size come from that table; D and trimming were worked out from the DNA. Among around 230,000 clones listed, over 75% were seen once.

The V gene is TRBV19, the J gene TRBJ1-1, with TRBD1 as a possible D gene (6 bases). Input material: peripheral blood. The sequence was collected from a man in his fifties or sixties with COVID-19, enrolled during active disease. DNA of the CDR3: TGTGCCAGTAGTGCCCAGGGGATACTCACTGAAGCTTTCTTT. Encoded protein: CASSAQGILTEAFF.